Listed below are T cell receptor beta chains from one sample, sequenced in a study of cytomegalovirus exposure and HLA in healthy donors. Profiling relied on immunoSEQ multiplex PCR, and the TCRdb table lists in-frame clones only, not all of them. The table has approximately 100,000 clones, approximately 77% seen once; the top ten hold roughly 4.5%. The sequenced sample consisted of PBMCs. The receptors originated from a middle-aged woman in good health and CMV-seronegative. The CDR3 runs from the conserved cysteine through the conserved F or W. D genes are given only for firm matches. Size is omitted from some rows. Given values are once, few, many or a class for expanded clones.

CDR3 DNA	CDR3 protein	clone size	V gene	J gene	D gene
TGTGCCAGCAGCTCAAGGGGCTTTGGGGATCAGCCCCAGCATTTT	CASSSRGFGDQPQHF	NA	TRBV7-2	TRBJ1-5	NA
TGCGCCAGCAGCTTGCTAGCGGACGTCTACGAGCAGTACTTC	CASSLLADVYEQYF	few	TRBV5-1	TRBJ2-7	TRBD2
TGCGCCAGCAGCTCCACTCTCACAGGGAGAATGAATGAGCAGTTCTTC	CASSSTLTGRMNEQFF	NA	TRBV5-1	TRBJ2-1	NA
TGCGCCAGCAGCTTGGGAGGGCCTTACCAAGAGACCCAGTACTTC	CASSLGGPYQETQYF	NA	TRBV5-1	TRBJ2-5	NA
TGTGCCAGCAGCCAAGGACAGGCCCACGGGGGAGGCTACACCTTC	CASSQGQAHGGGYTF	NA	TRBV11-2	TRBJ1-2	TRBD1
TGTGCCAGCAGCTTACGGTCGACAGGGGGTCGTGGCTACACCTTC	CASSLRSTGGRGYTF	NA	TRBV5-6	TRBJ1-2	TRBD1
TGTGCCAGCAGCTCCATAGCGGGGAAACAAGAGACCCAGTACTTC	CASSSIAGKQETQYF	NA	TRBV7-2	TRBJ2-5	TRBD2
TGCGCCAGCAGCCCAGGGACAGCGAACACCGGGGAGCTGTTTTTT	CASSPGTANTGELFF	NA	TRBV5-1	TRBJ2-2	TRBD1
TGTGCCAGCAGCTCCAGAGGTGGGGGCGCTGAAGCTTTCTTT	CASSSRGGGAEAFF	NA	TRBV7-2	TRBJ1-1	NA
TGTGCCAGTACTTCCGACCGGGACAGGGGGTTTTCGTGGCAGCCCCAGCATTTT	CASTSDRDRGFSWQPQHF	NA	TRBV19	TRBJ1-5	TRBD1
TGTGCCAGCAGTTTCCGACTAGCGGGAAACAATGAGCAGTTCTTC	CASSFRLAGNNEQFF	NA	TRBV27	TRBJ2-1	TRBD2
TGTGCCAGCTCACCCCCGGACAGACTTGGAAACACCATATATTTT	CASSPPDRLGNTIYF	NA	TRBV18	TRBJ1-3	NA
TGTGCCAGCAGTTTGCTGGGACAGGGAAATTCACCCCTCCACTTT	CASSLLGQGNSPLHF	few	TRBV27	TRBJ1-6	TRBD1
TGTGCCAGCAGTGGCACAGGGTACTACGAGCAATACTTC	CASSGTGYYEQYF	few	TRBV5-8	TRBJ2-7	NA
TGTGCCACCAGCTTACCTACCCGAGAGACCCAGTACTTC	CATSLPTRETQYF	once	TRBV15	TRBJ2-5	NA
TGTGCCAGCAGCCCGCAGGACTTATCCGGGGAGCTGTTTTTT	CASSPQDLSGELFF	few	TRBV5-6	TRBJ2-2	NA
TGCGCCAGCAGCTTGTCAGGGAATCAGGCACCCCTCCACTTT	CASSLSGNQAPLHF	once	TRBV5-1	TRBJ1-6	NA
TGTGCCAGCAGCCAGTCCACCTACAATGAGCAGTTCTTC	CASSQSTYNEQFF	NA	TRBV2	TRBJ2-1	NA
TGTGCCAGCAGCCCCCGGGACAGGTCAGCGGGGCAGTTCTTC	CASSPRDRSAGQFF	NA	TRBV7-2	TRBJ2-1	TRBD1
TGTGCCAGCAGTCCAGGGGGCAGAAATGGCTACACCTTC	CASSPGGRNGYTF	NA	TRBV27	TRBJ1-2	TRBD1
TGTGCCAGCAGCGAAGGGCAGGGGGCAGTGAACACTGAAGCTTTCTTT	CASSEGQGAVNTEAFF	NA	TRBV7-6	TRBJ1-1	TRBD1
TGTGCCAGCAGTCCCCGGACAGGGAAGGGAGAGACCCAGTACTTC	CASSPRTGKGETQYF	NA	TRBV2	TRBJ2-5	TRBD1
TGTGCCAGCAGCGGGGACAGGGGCCATAGCTCCTACGAGCAGTACTTC	CASSGDRGHSSYEQYF	NA	TRBV7-6	TRBJ2-7	TRBD1
TGTGCCAGCAGTGACGATCTGTATATGGGGCTGGAATCCGTTCGCACTGAAGCTTTCTTT	CASSDDLYMGLESVRTEAFF	few	TRBV6-4	TRBJ1-1	NA
TGCGCCAGCAGCTTCTACCGCCACGGGGATCAGCCCCAGCATTTT	CASSFYRHGDQPQHF	NA	TRBV5-1	TRBJ1-5	NA
TGTGCCAGCAGACTTGACAGTTCCCGTTATCGATCCTACAATGAGCAGTTCTTC	CASRLDSSRYRSYNEQFF	NA	TRBV27	TRBJ2-1	NA
TGTGCCAGCAGCGATCTAGCGGACTACGAGCAGTACTTC	CASSDLADYEQYF	NA	TRBV11-2	TRBJ2-7	TRBD2
TGTGCCAGCAGCCCCCGACAGGCCGATACGCAGTATTTT	CASSPRQADTQYF	few	TRBV7-9	TRBJ2-3	NA
TGTGCCAGCAGCTCGGCGGGGGGCTTTACTGAAGCTTTCTTT	CASSSAGGFTEAFF	NA	TRBV7-3	TRBJ1-1	NA
TGCGCCAGCAGCCAAGTGGCGGGGGGGCAAGAGACCCAGTACTTC	CASSQVAGGQETQYF	NA	TRBV4-1	TRBJ2-5	TRBD2
TGTGCCAGCAGCTTCGTGTACTATACAGGGAAGGGCTACGAGCAGTACTTC	CASSFVYYTGKGYEQYF	NA	TRBV7-8	TRBJ2-7	NA
TGTGCCAGCAGTTACACGGTGGTTCGGAACACTGAAGCTTTCTTT	CASSYTVVRNTEAFF	NA	TRBV6-5	TRBJ1-1	NA
TGCGCCAGCAGCTCTAGCGGGGACAGCACAGATACGCAGTATTTT	CASSSSGDSTDTQYF	NA	TRBV4-1	TRBJ2-3	TRBD2
TGTGCCAGCAGGATGACAGTCTCTGGAAACACCATATATTTT	CASRMTVSGNTIYF	NA	TRBV11-1	TRBJ1-3	NA
TGTGCCAGCAGCTTCGTAGCGGGGGCCACAGATACGCAGTATTTT	CASSFVAGATDTQYF	NA	TRBV7-2	TRBJ2-3	TRBD2
TGCGCCAGCAGCCCCGGGACTAGCGGCTATGAGCAGTTCTTC	CASSPGTSGYEQFF	NA	TRBV5-1	TRBJ2-1	TRBD2
TGTGCCAGCAGCTCGCAACAGGAATTCTACGAGCAGTACTTC	CASSSQQEFYEQYF	NA	TRBV5-5	TRBJ2-7	NA
TGCAGCGTTGTATTTCCGGGTAGCACAGATACGCAGTATTTT	CSVVFPGSTDTQYF	once	TRBV29-1	TRBJ2-3	NA
TGTGCCAGCAGCGACAGGGTGGGCAATCAGCCCCAGCATTTT	CASSDRVGNQPQHF	few	TRBV2	TRBJ1-5	TRBD1
TGTGCCTGGAGCGAGACAGTTAGCAATCAGCCCCAGCATTTT	CAWSETVSNQPQHF	NA	TRBV30	TRBJ1-5	NA
TGTGCCAGCAGGCCGGGACTAGCGGGGGGCCCACTCTACAATGAGCAGTTCTTC	CASRPGLAGGPLYNEQFF	few	TRBV7-8	TRBJ2-1	TRBD2
TGTGCCAGCAGTTACGAGTACACTGAAGCTTTCTTT	CASSYEYTEAFF	NA	TRBV6-6	TRBJ1-1	NA
TGTGCCAGCAGCTTTAGCGGGGGGGTCTCGAGTGAGCAGTACTTC	CASSFSGGVSSEQYF	NA	TRBV11-2	TRBJ2-7	TRBD2
TGTGCCAGCAGCCCGGGGGAGGGTTCCCTCTCTGGAAACACCATATATTTT	CASSPGEGSLSGNTIYF	once	TRBV7-8	TRBJ1-3	NA
TGTGCCAGCAGCTCGACAGGGATGGGGTATGGCTACACCTTC	CASSSTGMGYGYTF	NA	TRBV7-3	TRBJ1-2	TRBD1
TGTGCCAGCTCACCCCCCGCAGGGCCGCAATCTCAGCCCCAGCATTTT	CASSPPAGPQSQPQHF	NA	TRBV18	TRBJ1-5	NA
TGTGCCACCAGCAGAGGGACAGCGGATGAAAAACTGTTTTTT	CATSRGTADEKLFF	NA	TRBV15	TRBJ1-4	NA
TGTGCCAGCAGTTCTCCGGGACTAGCGAACACCGGGGAGCTGTTTTTT	CASSSPGLANTGELFF	NA	TRBV7-2	TRBJ2-2	TRBD2
TGTGCCAGCAGTGCCGTCTACGAGCAGTACTTC	CASSAVYEQYF	NA	TRBV6-1	TRBJ2-7	NA
TGCGCCAGCAGCCTCGCGGCCCCCGGGGAGGGGCAGCCCCAGCATTTT	CASSLAAPGEGQPQHF	NA	TRBV4-1	TRBJ1-5	NA
TGCGCCAGCAGGGACAGCGAGAATGAAAAACTGTTTTTT	CASRDSENEKLFF	few	TRBV5-1	TRBJ1-4	NA
TGTGCCAGCAGCTTAACAGGGGTTGAAGCTTTCTTT	CASSLTGVEAFF	NA	TRBV7-9	TRBJ1-1	TRBD1
TGTGCCAGCAGCTCGCGCTTCTCCGGCACAGATACGCAGTATTTT	CASSSRFSGTDTQYF	NA	TRBV5-8	TRBJ2-3	NA